The 27 T cell receptor beta chains in this list originate from one sample, sequenced in a study of vaccination effects on CD4 cells after COVID-19. Expansion with viral peptide pools was applied to antigen-specific CD4+ T cells by the ViraFEST assay prior to sequencing. Subsequent to a culture period of nine to ten days, CD4+ T cells were isolated. Here immunoSEQ multiplex PCR was the method, and the copy in TCRdb shows in-frame clones only, minus some. The sample contains about 14,000 clones, 76% of which appear only once. Which antigens these TCRs recognize remains unknown. Specimen: CD4+ T cells from PBMCs cultured with HCoV-229E spike peptides, collected before COVID-19 vaccination. These receptor sequences come from a human donor who received a COVID-19 vaccine.

The CDR3 DNA follows: TGTGCCAGCAAAAGGTACTATGGCTACACCTTC. Amino acids: CASKRYYGYTF. The J gene is TRBJ1-2, the V gene TRBV28, with no clear D. The CDR3 length is 11 residues. CDR1 MDHEN and CDR2 SYDVKM come from the germline V gene. V gave up 7 bases and J gave up 3 bases, with 6 bases separating them.

The J gene is TRBJ1-6, the V gene TRBV7-2; D unclear. Germline V lookup: CDR1 SGHTA, CDR2 FQGNSA. V lost 1 base and J 4 bases, leaving 5 bases between the germline ends. The CDR3 sequence is 14 residues long. The CDR3 bases are TGTGCCAGCAGCTTAGTCACATATAATTCACCCCTCCACTTT. It yields the protein CASSLVTYNSPLHF.

The V gene is TRBV11-2, the J gene TRBJ2-7, with D uncertain. Germline loops: CDR1 SGHAT, CDR2 FQNNGV. V was shortened by 8 bases and J by 7 bases, with 15 bases between the two germline ends. There are 12 residues in the CDR3. The DNA for the CDR3 is TGTGCCAGCGCCCCCGTGGGGATAGAGCAGTACTTC. The encoded protein is CASAPVGIEQYF.

The rearrangement uses TRBV11-2 and TRBJ2-3; D is unclear. CDR3 length: 11 amino acids. With 2 bases removed from V and 9 bases from J, the gap between germline ends came to 6 bases. Germline V gene data show CDR1 as SGHAT and CDR2 as FQNNGV. The CDR3 nucleotides read TGTGCCAGCAGCTTAATGGGGACGCAGTATTTT. Protein: CASSLMGTQYF.

This chain connects TRBV6-6 to TRBJ2-3, with 9 positions matching TRBD2. V gave up 5 bases and J gave up 7 bases; unmatched junction bases: 19. Per germline, CDR1 MNHNY and CDR2 SVGAGI (reference sequence). The CDR3 covers 18 residues. The chain's CDR3 is CASSPAFASGGPRNTQYF. CDR3 bases: TGTGCCAGCAGTCCCGCTTTTGCGAGCGGGGGGCCTCGGAATACGCAGTATTTT.

The rearrangement links TRBV6-5 to TRBJ2-1; 15 bases match TRBD2. Trimming took 4 bases from V and 12 from J; bases not matched to a gene: 10. This CDR3 has 16 amino acids. Looked up from germline, CDR1 is MNHEY and CDR2 is SVGAGI. DNA of the CDR3: TGTGCCAGCAGTTCCCTCGGGACTAGCGGGAGGCGAGCGCAGTTCTTC. Its protein is CASSSLGTSGRRAQFF.

This clone has just a few counts. CDR3 coding DNA: TGTGCCAGTAGTATATTGGCTAGCCAGACCGGGGAGCTGTTTTTT. Its protein is CASSILASQTGELFF. The J gene is TRBJ2-2, the V gene TRBV19; TRBD2 is a possible D gene (5 bases). V was pared by 2 bases and J by 5 bases, with 12 bases between. The CDR3 has 15 amino acids. The V gene's germline CDR1 is LNHDA and CDR2 SQIVND (reference sequence). The whole variable domain, remainder taken from reference TRBV19 and TRBJ2-2, is DGGITQSPKYLFRKEGQNVTLSCEQNLNHDAMYWYRQDPGQGLRLIYYSQIVNDFQKGDIAEGYSVSREKKESFPLTVTSAQKNPTAFYLCASSILASQTGELFFGEGSRLTVL.

This CDR3 reads CASSQDSFTYEQYF. CDR3 DNA sequence: TGTGCCAGCAGCCAAGATTCCTTTACCTACGAGCAGTACTTC. The rearrangement joins TRBV3-1 (or the pseudogene TRBV3-2) to TRBJ2-7; D is unclear. CDR1 LGHDT and CDR2 YNNKEL come from the germline V gene (reference sequence). The CDR3 is made up of 14 amino acids. Trimming removed 0 bases from V and 2 bases from J, with 8 bases in between.

This clone has just a few counts. V gene TRBV24-1 combines with J gene TRBJ2-1, with 10 bases matching TRBD2. Germline CDR1 reads KGHDR; CDR2 reads SFDVKD. V shed 2 bases and J 4 bases; nucleotides not matched to a gene: 4. The CDR3 loop spans 16 amino acids. The CDR3 DNA is TGTGCCACCAGTGATTCCCCGGGACTAGCGTACAATGAGCAGTTCTTC. It codes for CATSDSPGLAYNEQFF.

The rearrangement uses TRBV29-1 and TRBJ2-5, with 10 bases that match TRBD2. CDR3 size: 18 residues. Unmatched junction bases numbered 18, after V lost 3 bases and J lost 5 bases. The germline V gene encodes CDR1 SQVTM and CDR2 ANQGSEA. The CDR3 loop is CSVEVGSSGRQIRETQYF. For the CDR3, the DNA is TGCAGCGTTGAGGTGGGGTCTAGCGGGAGACAGATCAGGGAGACCCAGTACTTC.

By share of the sample, this clone is medium-sized (0.01 to 0.1%). V and J are TRBV19 and TRBJ1-5, with D possibly TRBD1 on 6 matching bases. The CDR3 has 14 amino acids. The germline V gene encodes CDR1 LNHDA and CDR2 SQIVND (reference sequence). Trimming cost V 6 bases and J 7 bases, with 16 bases left between them. CDR3 in DNA: TGTGCCAGTAGGAGAGCAGGGGATGGGCAGCCCCAGCATTTT. Its protein product is CASRRAGDGQPQHF.

V usage is TRBV12-5 and J usage is TRBJ1-3, with D perhaps matching TRBD1 (5 bases). Germline loops: CDR1 LGHNT, CDR2 FRNRAP. There are 15 residues in the CDR3. Trimming removed 3 bases from V and 0 bases from J, with 9 bases in between. DNA for the CDR3: TGTGCTAGTGGTTTTACCGGGGGCTCTGGAAACACCATATATTTT. This codes for CASGFTGGSGNTIYF. The complete variable domain, with remaining parts taken from reference TRBV12-5 and TRBJ1-3, reads DARVTQTPRHKVTEMGQEVTMRCQPILGHNTVFWYRQTMMQGLELLAYFRNRAPLDDSGMPKDRFSAEMPDATLATLKIQPSEPRDSAVYFCASGFTGGSGNTIYFGEGSWLTVV.

CDR3 residues: CASSKELGRNEQYF. CDR3 nucleotides: TGTGCCAGCAGCAAAGAACTGGGACGGAACGAGCAGTACTTC. This chain connects TRBV7-2 to TRBJ2-7; D possibly matches TRBD1 or TRBD2 (5 bases each). CDR1 is SGHTA, CDR2 FQGNSA, per germline. The CDR3 covers 14 residues. Trimming removed 5 bases from V and 5 bases from J, with 16 bases in between.

The chain is built from TRBV18 and TRBJ1-5, with D possibly matching TRBD1 (5 bases). Trimming took off 3 bases at V and 5 bases at J, with 11 bases between the two ends. Germline loops: CDR1 KGHSH, CDR2 LQKENI. This CDR3 contains 14 residues. The CDR3 loop is CASSPTGNDQPQHF. The CDR3 region has the DNA TGTGCCAGCTCACCCACAGGAAACGATCAGCCCCAGCATTTT.

The V and J genes are TRBV27 and TRBJ1-2; D possibly corresponds to TRBD1 (5 bases). This CDR3 comprises 16 residues. Looked up from germline, CDR1 is MNHEY and CDR2 is SMNVEV (reference sequence). V lost 6 bases and J 0 bases, leaving 17 bases between the germline ends. The DNA for the CDR3 is TGTGCCAGCAGCGAGCCAGAACCAGGGACTAACTATGGCTACACCTTC. It is translated as CASSEPEPGTNYGYTF.

The chain employs TRBV4-2 and TRBJ2-3; D unclear. CDR3 length equals 13 residues. Germline lookup yields CDR1 LGHNA and CDR2 YNFKEQ. V was trimmed by 0 bases and J by 4 bases, leaving 5 bases between them. CDR3 residues: CASSQDQADTQYF. CDR3 nucleotides: TGTGCCAGCAGCCAAGATCAAGCAGATACGCAGTATTTT.

This chain joins TRBV6-2 or TRBV6-3 and TRBJ1-5, with 8 nucleotides matching TRBD1. Germline V CDR1 and CDR2: MNHEY, SVGEGT. V trimming: 2 bases; J trimming: 2 bases; junction bases outside the gene matches: 5. The CDR3 consists of 16 residues. CDR3 in amino acids: CASSYRGGQGNQPQHF. The CDR3 coding sequence is TGTGCCAGCAGTTACCGCGGGGGACAGGGCAATCAGCCCCAGCATTTT.

This clone was detected once. The chain employs TRBV5-1 and TRBJ2-1; TRBD1 agrees at 9 bases. The CDR3 totals 15 residues. Germline lookup yields CDR1 SGHRS and CDR2 YFSETQ. The J segment lost 4 bases and the V segment lost 0 bases, leaving 2 bases of the junction unmatched. This CDR3 reads CASSLGDRAYNEQFF. DNA for the CDR3: TGCGCCAGCAGCTTGGGGGACAGGGCTTACAATGAGCAGTTCTTC.

The chain is built from TRBV11-2 and TRBJ1-2, with D possibly TRBD1 on 5 matching bases. Germline lookup yields CDR1 SGHAT and CDR2 FQNNGV. The germline V and J ends were trimmed by 2 bases and 4 bases, with 11 bases remaining between them. This CDR3 is 14 amino acids long. CDR3 DNA sequence: TGTGCCAGCAGCTTAAACGACAGACCCTATGGCTACACCTTC. It codes for CASSLNDRPYGYTF.

V is TRBV7-9 and J is TRBJ2-5; D is undetermined. V lost 6 bases and J 4 bases, leaving 15 bases between the germline ends. This CDR3 is 14 amino acids long. The germline gives CDR1 SEHNR, CDR2 FQNEAQ (reference sequence). The CDR3, as DNA: TGTGCCAGCAGGGATTATAGTGTCGGAGAGACCCAGTACTTC. Protein sequence: CASRDYSVGETQYF.

This clone turned up a few times. V and J are TRBV7-2 and TRBJ2-3; the match to TRBD1 covers 8 bases. V was clipped by 4 bases and J by 0 bases; unmatched bases: 6. This CDR3 is 16 amino acids long. Germline V gene data show CDR1 as SGHTA and CDR2 as FQGNSA. CDR3 nucleotides: TGTGCCAGCAGCTCCCTGTGGACAGGGAGCACAGATACGCAGTATTTT. This translates into CASSSLWTGSTDTQYF.

DNA for the CDR3: TGTGCCAGCAGCTTGAGCGGGAGTACAGAGACCCAGTACTTC. Translation gives CASSLSGSTETQYF. This chain connects TRBV5-5 to TRBJ2-5; 8 bases match TRBD2. This CDR3 is built from 14 residues. V lost 1 base, J lost 4 bases, and 3 bases stayed unmatched. The germline CDR1 and CDR2 sequences are SGHKS and YYEKEE (reference sequence).

This chain joins TRBV6-5 and TRBJ1-3, with D possibly TRBD1 on 6 matching bases. Trimming removed 5 bases at V and 4 bases at J, with 12 bases between. Germline loops: CDR1 MNHEY, CDR2 SVGAGI. The CDR3 loop spans 14 amino acids. In nucleotides, the CDR3 is TGTGCCAGCAGTCGGACAGCGATAGGAAACACCATATATTTT. Protein sequence: CASSRTAIGNTIYF.

The table lists this clone with a few counts. The chain couples TRBV25-1 to TRBJ2-2; D gene uncertain. The CDR3 extends over 14 amino acids. V was trimmed by 6 bases and J by 0 bases, leaving 8 bases between them. Germline lookup yields CDR1 MGHDK and CDR2 SYGVNS. CDR3 protein: CASSGFSNTGELFF. CDR3 DNA: TGTGCCAGCAGCGGTTTTTCGAACACCGGGGAGCTGTTTTTT.

V and J are TRBV5-4 and TRBJ1-2; tentative D call: TRBD1 (6 bases). The CDR3 length is 15 residues. Between the trimmed V and J ends, which lost 4 bases and 3 bases, there was a span of 16 bases. Per germline, CDR1 SGHNT and CDR2 YYREEE (reference sequence). CDR3 sequence: CASSGGQRQDYGYTF. The DNA for the CDR3 is TGTGCCAGCAGCGGGGGTCAAAGACAGGACTATGGCTACACCTTC.

The chain recombines TRBV6-5 with TRBJ2-1, with TRBD2 matching over 9 bases. From germline, CDR1 is MNHEY and CDR2 SVGAGI. With V trimmed by 0 bases and J by 8 bases, 5 bases remained unmatched. This CDR3 has 15 residues. This CDR3 is CASSYSGGGAHEQFF. CDR3 DNA sequence: TGTGCCAGCAGTTACTCAGGCGGGGGGGCACATGAGCAGTTCTTC.

J is TRBJ2-3 and V is TRBV27; possibly TRBD2 for D (6 bases). V lost 3 bases to trimming and J lost 5 bases, with 24 bases between them. Germline V gives CDR1 MNHEY, CDR2 SMNVEV (reference sequence). CDR3 length: 18 amino acids. The CDR3 DNA follows: TGTGCCAGCAGTTTTCGCAGAGCCGGACTACCTATGGGAGATACGCAGTATTTT. Its translation: CASSFRRAGLPMGDTQYF.